The 27 T cell receptor beta chains presented below share a single source sample, sequenced in a study of blood T cell repertoires in COVID-19. The table came from immunoSEQ multiplex PCR; TCRdb's copy has only in-frame clones and leaves some out. The table includes 55,000 to 65,000 clones, 79% detected once. Sequencing was performed on peripheral blood. These TCRs come from a man between 60 and 75 years old with acute or convalescent COVID-19.

The chain recombines TRBV28 with TRBJ1-5; 9 bases are shared with TRBD1. J was trimmed by 5 bases and V by 4 bases; bases with no gene match: 3. Germline V CDR1 and CDR2: MDHEN, SYDVKM. CDR3 size: 14 residues. The DNA of the CDR3 is TGTGCCAGCAGTTCGGGACAGGGCTATCAGCCCCAGCATTTT. This codes for CASSSGQGYQPQHF.

CDR3 in DNA: TGTGCCAGCACCCTGGACAGGGAGGCTCAGCCCCAGCATTTT. The encoded protein is CASTLDREAQPQHF. The rearrangement uses TRBV28 and TRBJ1-5; TRBD1 agrees at 8 bases. Per germline, CDR1 MDHEN and CDR2 SYDVKM. The V segment lost 7 bases and the J segment 6 bases; nucleotides outside the gene matches: 8. The CDR3 has 14 residues.

DNA for the CDR3: TGTGCCAGTAGTATAGGGGGCCAAGACAATCAGCCCCAGCATTTT. Translating it yields CASSIGGQDNQPQHF. The rearrangement joins TRBV19 to TRBJ1-5; D possibly corresponds to TRBD1 (5 bases). Between the trimmed V and J ends, which lost 1 base and 3 bases, there was a span of 10 bases. CDR1 is LNHDA, CDR2 SQIVND, per germline (reference sequence). The length of the CDR3 is 15 residues.

The chain combines TRBV7-3 with TRBJ2-4, with a possible D match to TRBD2 (5 bases). CDR3 length: 15 residues. Germline lookup yields CDR1 SGHTA and CDR2 FQGTGA. With 5 bases removed from V and 5 bases from J, the gap between germline ends came to 16 bases. CDR3 sequence: CASSADGSFQNIQYF. The CDR3 DNA reads as TGTGCCAGCAGCGCCGATGGGAGCTTCCAAAACATTCAGTACTTC. Looking up the rest from reference TRBV7-3 and TRBJ2-4 gives the full variable domain: GAGVSQTPSNKVTEKGKYVELRCDPISGHTALYWYRQSLGQGPEFLIYFQGTGAADDSGLPNDRFFAVRPEGSVSTLKIQRTERGDSAVYLCASSADGSFQNIQYFGAGTRLSVL.

The chain couples TRBV18 to TRBJ2-7; 9 bases agree with TRBD2. J was trimmed by 3 bases and V by 0 bases; bases with no gene match: 0. This CDR3 is 14 amino acids long. Germline V gene sequence: CDR1 KGHSH, CDR2 LQKENI. The CDR3 DNA sequence: TGTGCCAGCTCACCACCTAGCGGGAGCTACGAGCAGTACTTC. This codes for CASSPPSGSYEQYF.

The genes are TRBV4-3 and TRBJ1-1; TRBD1 matches at 7 bases. The CDR3 consists of 14 residues. Looked up from germline, CDR1 is LGHNA and CDR2 is YSLEER. Germline trimming cut 3 bases from V and 6 bases from J; bases unmatched to any gene: 7. CDR3 sequence reads: CASSQKGGASEAFF. CDR3 coding DNA: TGCGCCAGCAGCCAGAAAGGGGGCGCGTCTGAAGCTTTCTTT.

V usage is TRBV5-1 and J usage is TRBJ2-3; no firm D call. The CDR3 has 12 amino acids. CDR1 and CDR2 from the germline V gene are SGHRS and YFSETQ. V shed 0 bases and J shed 9 bases, with 8 bases lying between them. CDR3 bases: TGCGCCAGCAGCTTGGAAGTACACACGCAGTATTTT. As protein: CASSLEVHTQYF.

The rearrangement joins TRBV24-1 to TRBJ1-3; D is perhaps TRBD1 (6 bases). The germline V gene has CDR1 KGHDR and CDR2 SFDVKD. Trimming stripped 7 bases from V and 4 bases from J, with 10 bases between. The CDR3 loop spans 13 amino acids. The CDR3: CATRGATGNTIYF. CDR3 in DNA: TGTGCCACCAGGGGGGCAACCGGAAACACCATATATTTT.

V usage is TRBV7-2 and J usage is TRBJ2-3, with TRBD2 matching over 7 bases. CDR3 length: 14 residues. V lost 1 base, J lost 7 bases, and 5 bases stayed unmatched. Germline V gene sequence: CDR1 SGHTA, CDR2 FQGNSA. CDR3 amino acids: CASSLVAGENTQYF. CDR3 DNA: TGTGCCAGCAGCTTAGTGGCGGGAGAGAATACGCAGTATTTT.

CDR3 in DNA: TGTGCCTGGGCGTCTTGGAGCCAAGGGGGGGGAGATACGCAGTATTTT. This sequence encodes CAWASWSQGGGDTQYF. This sequence joins TRBV30 and TRBJ2-3; D is perhaps TRBD2 (7 bases). Trimming removed 5 bases from V and 5 bases from J, with 23 bases in between. CDR1 GTSNPN and CDR2 SVGIG come from the germline V gene (reference sequence). The CDR3 has 16 residues.

This clone was observed a single time. The V call is TRBV5-1, the J call TRBJ1-3, with TRBD1 matching 10 bases. V was clipped by 4 bases and J by 8 bases; unmatched bases: 9. This CDR3 has 15 residues. Germline loops: CDR1 SGHRS, CDR2 YFSETQ. This CDR3 is CASSAGQGVIDTIYF. CDR3 DNA: TGCGCCAGCAGCGCAGGACAGGGGGTGATCGACACCATATATTTT.

This clone was seen only a few times. The genes are TRBV7-9 and TRBJ1-2; maybe TRBD1 (6 bases). In germline, CDR1 is SEHNR, CDR2 FQNEAQ (reference sequence). The CDR3 loop spans 14 amino acids. Deletions cut 5 bases from V and 4 bases from J, with 14 bases between. CDR3 sequence reads: CASSGDRFLYGYTF. The CDR3, as DNA: TGTGCCAGCAGCGGCGACAGGTTTCTCTATGGCTACACCTTC.

The V and J genes are TRBV18 and TRBJ2-2, with TRBD1 identical over 9 bases. This CDR3 spans 16 amino acids. Trimming cost V 1 base and J 3 bases; bases outside gene matches: 3. Germline-derived CDR1 and CDR2 are KGHSH and LQKENI. CDR3 sequence (DNA): TGTGCCAGCTCACCACGACAGGGGGTTGACACCGGGGAGCTGTTTTTT. Amino acid sequence: CASSPRQGVDTGELFF. The whole variable domain, remainder taken from reference TRBV18 and TRBJ2-2, is NAGVMQNPRHLVRRRGQEARLRCSPMKGHSHVYWYRQLPEEGLKFMVYLQKENIIDESGMPKERFSAEFPKEGPSILRIQQVVRGDSAAYFCASSPRQGVDTGELFFGEGSRLTVL.

The chain recombines TRBV27 with TRBJ2-5; D may be TRBD2 (5 bases). This CDR3 comprises 14 residues. Trimming removed 5 bases from V and 4 bases from J, with 14 bases in between. Germline CDR1 MNHEY, CDR2 SMNVEV (reference sequence). The CDR3 coding sequence is TGTGCCAGCAGTCCCTCGGGATGGAGAGAGACCCAGTACTTC. Protein sequence: CASSPSGWRETQYF.

This clone was seen a handful of times. This sequence joins TRBV19 and TRBJ1-1; D is possibly TRBD1 (5 bases). Trimming cost V 3 bases and J 5 bases, with 13 bases left between them. The CDR3 sequence is 14 residues long. Looked up from germline, CDR1 is LNHDA and CDR2 is SQIVND (reference sequence). The CDR3, as DNA: TGTGCCAGTAGTATTCACGGGGGAAGGACTGAAGCTTTCTTT. Protein: CASSIHGGRTEAFF.

The sample holds a few counts of this clone. The J gene is TRBJ2-2, the V gene TRBV29-1; D not certain. From germline, CDR1 is SQVTM and CDR2 ANQGSEA. The V and J ends lost 7 bases and 3 bases respectively, with 12 bases between them. The CDR3 consists of 13 residues. In DNA form, the CDR3 reads TGCAGCGCTTCAGACACGTACACCGGGGAGCTGTTTTTT. Protein: CSASDTYTGELFF.

Here the CDR3 reads CASSRGGTGSYEQYF. CDR3 bases: TGTGCCAGTAGTCGAGGCGGGACGGGCTCCTACGAGCAGTACTTC. The chain uses TRBV19 and TRBJ2-7, with D tentatively TRBD2 (6 bases). The CDR3 has 15 amino acids. The germline V and J ends were trimmed by 5 bases and 0 bases, with 14 bases remaining between them. Germline CDR1 reads LNHDA; CDR2 reads SQIVND (reference sequence).

This clone was picked up one time. The chain links TRBV19 to TRBJ1-1; 9 bases match TRBD1. This CDR3 spans 16 amino acids. After removal of 6 bases from V and 3 bases from J, the junction contained 11 bases not matched to a gene. CDR1 is LNHDA, CDR2 SQIVND, per germline (reference sequence). The CDR3: CASSPIQGAGDTEAFF. Written as DNA, the CDR3 is TGTGCCAGTAGCCCGATACAGGGGGCAGGGGACACTGAAGCTTTCTTT.

This chain uses TRBV28 with TRBJ1-6, with TRBD1 matching over 10 bases. Trimming at V came to 4 bases and at J to 14 bases, leaving 8 bases not matched to a gene. Germline V lookup: CDR1 MDHEN, CDR2 SYDVKM. This CDR3 region has 14 residues. CDR3: CASSWDRGGNTLHF. CDR3 in DNA: TGTGCCAGCAGTTGGGACAGGGGAGGCAACACCCTCCACTTT. Complete variable domain (other parts from reference TRBV28 and TRBJ1-6): DVKVTQSSRYLVKRTGEKVFLECVQDMDHENMFWYRQDPGLGLRLIYFSYDVKMKEKGDIPEGYSVSREKKERFSLILESASTNQTSMYLCASSWDRGGNTLHFGNGTRLTVT.

The chain links TRBV4-2 to TRBJ1-1, with D perhaps matching TRBD1 (5 bases). The CDR3 has 14 residues. Germline lookup yields CDR1 LGHNA and CDR2 YNFKEQ. Trimming pared 0 bases from V and 1 base from J, leaving 6 bases between. DNA of the CDR3: TGTGCCAGCAGCCAAGAAAGGGGGAACACTGAAGCTTTCTTT. It yields the protein CASSQERGNTEAFF.

The V call is TRBV7-3, the J call TRBJ2-2; a possible D gene is TRBD2 (5 bases). CDR1 and CDR2 (germline): SGHTA, FQGTGA. Deletions cut 6 bases from V and 7 bases from J, with 9 bases between. The CDR3 consists of 12 residues. CDR3 loop: CASSSAGGELFF. In nucleotides, the CDR3 is TGTGCCAGCAGTTCCGCGGGCGGGGAGCTGTTTTTT.

This chain connects TRBV12-3 or TRBV12-4 to TRBJ2-7; 8 positions agree with TRBD2. The CDR3 covers 13 residues. With V trimmed by 5 bases and J by 6 bases, 6 bases remained unmatched. The DNA for the CDR3 is TGTGCCAGCAGTCTCGGGAGGGAACGCGAGCAGTACTTC. As protein: CASSLGREREQYF.

This sequence joins TRBV27 and TRBJ1-5; 7 bases are shared with TRBD1. The ends lost 3 bases at V and 5 bases at J; junction bases unmatched: 7. The CDR3 contains 15 residues. In germline, CDR1 is MNHEY, CDR2 SMNVEV (reference sequence). In DNA form, the CDR3 reads TGTGCCAGCAGTTTTTCGACAGGGAGAGATCAGCCCCAGCATTTT. Its protein is CASSFSTGRDQPQHF.

This chain links TRBV18 with TRBJ1-3; D not resolved. The CDR3 sequence is 15 residues long. The ends were cut back, 3 bases at V and 0 bases at J, with 9 bases in the middle. CDR1 is KGHSH and CDR2 is LQKENI in the germline V gene. CDR3 in DNA: TGTGCCAGCTCACCCTGGGAGGACTCTGGAAACACCATATATTTT. Its translation is CASSPWEDSGNTIYF.

J is TRBJ2-7 and V is TRBV30; 8 nucleotides align to TRBD1. This CDR3 spans 14 amino acids. Germline V CDR1 and CDR2: GTSNPN, SVGIG (reference sequence). V gave up 0 bases and J gave up 4 bases; unmatched junction bases: 5. CDR3 amino acids: CAWSVGRGPYEQYF. For the CDR3, the DNA is TGTGCCTGGAGTGTCGGCAGGGGGCCATACGAGCAGTACTTC.

The chain is built from TRBV4-1 and TRBJ2-3; 11 bases line up with TRBD2. Germline values: CDR1 MGHRA, CDR2 YSYEKL. The CDR3 spans 17 residues. Germline trimming cut 0 bases from V and 3 bases from J; bases unmatched to any gene: 5. CDR3 DNA sequence: TGCGCCAGCAGCCAAGATAGGGTAGCGGGGGGGACAGATACGCAGTATTTT. It specifies CASSQDRVAGGTDTQYF.

This clone was seen only once. The rearrangement uses TRBV2 and TRBJ2-7; TRBD1 matches 9 bases. Germline CDR1 SNHLY, CDR2 FYNNEI. V gave up 5 bases and J gave up 2 bases; unmatched junction bases: 4. The CDR3 extends over 14 amino acids. CDR3 in DNA: TGTGCCAGCAGTTCCTACAGGGGGCCCTACGAGCAGTACTTC. Translating it yields CASSSYRGPYEQYF. Using reference TRBV2 and TRBJ2-7 for the parts outside the CDR3, the full variable domain is EPEVTQTPSHQVTQMGQEVILRCVPISNHLYFYWYRQILGQKVEFLVSFYNNEISEKSEIFDDQFSVERPDGSNFTLKIRSTKLEDSAMYFCASSSYRGPYEQYFGPGTRLTVT.